This T cell receptor (beta chain) was recorded in a study of shared clonotypes between healthy human individuals. Turning to the study itself: Each donor's CD8 memory used one plate, CD8 naive two, each CD4 subset three. Study conclusions and caveats: The diversity represented, both genetic and in exposure history, was limited by few donors.

All donors were healthy HIV-negative adults lacking recent acute infections or vaccinations. About this clone: As yet, its antigen is unknown.

The CDR3 runs 16 residues. Germline V CDR1 and CDR2: SGHAT, FQNNGV. With 3 bases clipped from V and 3 bases from J, the junction kept 7 bases outside the gene matches. Only in-frame clones appear in the TCRdb table, and some are missing; sequencing was by immunoSEQ multiplex PCR. This table has some 2,000,000 clones, 95% appearing once. The receptor's source is a young man in good health. The rearrangement joins TRBV11-2 to TRBJ1-1, with 10 bases lining up with TRBD1. The sample taken for sequencing was naive CD4+ T cells sorted from blood. Subset indicated: CD45RA+ positively selected. The CDR3 protein is CASSFPRDRGYTEAFF. The CDR3 DNA reads as TGTGCCAGCAGCTTTCCCCGGGACAGGGGTTACACTGAAGCTTTCTTT.